This is a list of T cell receptor beta chains from one sample in a study of T cell repertoires in cytomegalovirus infection. TCRdb re-analysed the reads in MiXCR, keeping a single row per CDR3 protein. The sample records about 300,000 distinct CDR3 sequences, around 10% being singletons. The sequencing sample was made of PBMCs. The receptors originated from a human donor in good health (CMV status not recorded). Some clones in this sample may be carry-over from other donors' samples. The CDR3 runs from the conserved cysteine through the conserved F or W.

cdr3_length,v_call,j_call,cdr3_aa
13,TRBV27,TRBJ2-1,CASSFYTGNEQFF
16,TRBV28,TRBJ2-1,CASTRGGTATYNEQFF
12,TRBV7-9,TRBJ2-1,CASSASVNEQFF
13,TRBV14,TRBJ1-1,CASSQGLSTEAFF
17,TRBV7-2,TRBJ1-2,CASSLDRDSVVIYGYTF
16,TRBV7-9,TRBJ2-5,CASSRTFGGRRETQYF
12,TRBV20-1,TRBJ2-5,CSARDRGGTQYF
13,TRBV2,TRBJ1-2,CASSEEYLNGYTF
14,TRBV7-8,TRBJ2-2,CASSSVQDTGELFF
15,TRBV28,TRBJ2-3,CASSSLDGTTDTQYF
16,TRBV20-1,TRBJ1-5,CSATLGQDLSNQPQHF
16,TRBV24-1,TRBJ2-5,CATSARGQGRGETQYF
16,TRBV14,TRBJ2-1,CASSQPGTESYNEQFF
15,TRBV28,TRBJ1-2,CASSPYWGANYGYTF
16,TRBV7-9,TRBJ1-2,CASSLVAGAYNYGYTF
15,TRBV7-2,TRBJ2-5,CASSASTGGQETQYF
15,TRBV7-6,TRBJ1-4,CASSFSGGGSEKLFF
12,TRBV12-3/TRBV12-4,TRBJ1-6,CAIGTGNSPLHF
17,TRBV25-1,TRBJ1-5,CASSEYADGHGHQPQHF
15,TRBV5-5,TRBJ2-5,CASSLVVGGGETQYF
12,TRBV28,TRBJ1-1,CASSLKSTEAFF
15,TRBV12-3/TRBV12-4,TRBJ2-1,CASSPPRVAGNEQFF
14,TRBV5-4,TRBJ2-7,CASSVDRGPYEQYF
13,TRBV28,TRBJ1-1,CASSKRDDTEAFF
16,TRBV29-1,TRBJ2-2,CSATPYRGRNTGELFF
15,TRBV5-1,TRBJ1-2,CASSLSGAGGAGYTF
16,TRBV19,TRBJ1-1,CASSTTARVRGTEAFF
15,TRBV28,TRBJ2-5,CASSSSDRAQETQYF
16,TRBV18,TRBJ2-5,CASSRGGRTPRETQYF
13,TRBV15,TRBJ2-5,CATSPWTGETQYF
15,TRBV3-1,TRBJ2-2,CASTSGTGETGELFF
13,TRBV5-5,TRBJ1-1,CASSFWTNTEAFF
15,TRBV20-1,TRBJ2-3,CSRIGLAGSTDTQYF
16,TRBV7-2,TRBJ1-1,CASSTQGYQVNTEAFF
13,TRBV7-9,TRBJ2-7,CASSPIGRDEQYF
14,TRBV20-1,TRBJ1-2,CSAPIPTGYYGYTF
14,TRBV25-1,TRBJ2-2,CASSEFFNTGELFF
15,TRBV2,TRBJ2-5,CASSVGTVGQETQYF
9,TRBV2,TRBJ1-1,CASSPKAFF
13,TRBV7-6,TRBJ2-7,CASSLAQRYEQYF
14,TRBV5-8,TRBJ2-3,CASSLGQGVDTQYF
13,TRBV7-6,TRBJ2-3,CASSSNRADTQYF
14,TRBV12-3/TRBV12-4,TRBJ1-2,CASTDRTRNYGYTF
14,TRBV7-2,TRBJ1-3,CASSSGQGINTIYF
15,TRBV20-1,TRBJ1-3,CSATLRRGPGVTIYF
17,TRBV6-5,TRBJ2-2,CASSYSSGTTNTGELFF